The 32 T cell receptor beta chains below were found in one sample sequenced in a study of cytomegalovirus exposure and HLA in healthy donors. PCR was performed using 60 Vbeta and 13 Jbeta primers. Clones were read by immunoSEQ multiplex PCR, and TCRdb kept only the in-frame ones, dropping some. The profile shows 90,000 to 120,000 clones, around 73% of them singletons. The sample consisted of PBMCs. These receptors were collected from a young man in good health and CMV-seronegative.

CDR3 sequence reads: CASSPAPGLAGVKNIQYF. The CDR3 bases are TGTGCCAGCAGCCCAGCGCCGGGACTAGCGGGGGTCAAAAACATTCAGTACTTC. This chain uses TRBV7-9 with TRBJ2-4, with 14 bases aligning to TRBD2. Germline CDR1 is SEHNR and CDR2 is FQNEAQ (reference sequence). V lost 5 bases to trimming and J lost 3 bases; unmatched junction nucleotides: 9. The CDR3 extends over 18 amino acids.

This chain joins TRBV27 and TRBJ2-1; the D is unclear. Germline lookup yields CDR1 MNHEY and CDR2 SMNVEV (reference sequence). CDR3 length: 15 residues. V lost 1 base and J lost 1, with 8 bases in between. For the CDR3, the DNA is TGTGCCAGCAGTTTATACCAGGTTTCCTACAATGAGCAGTTCTTC. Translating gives CASSLYQVSYNEQFF.

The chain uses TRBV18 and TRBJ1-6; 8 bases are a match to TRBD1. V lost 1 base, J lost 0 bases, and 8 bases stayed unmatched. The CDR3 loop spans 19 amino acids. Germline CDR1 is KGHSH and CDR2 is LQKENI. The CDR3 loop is CASSPLKRDRSSYNSPLHF. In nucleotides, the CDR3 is TGTGCCAGCTCACCACTAAAACGGGACAGGAGCTCCTATAATTCACCCCTCCACTTT.

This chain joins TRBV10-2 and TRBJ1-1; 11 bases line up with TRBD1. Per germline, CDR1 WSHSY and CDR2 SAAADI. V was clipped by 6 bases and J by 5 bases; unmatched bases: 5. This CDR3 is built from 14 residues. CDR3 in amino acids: CASRAGTGGTEAFF. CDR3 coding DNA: TGCGCCAGCAGGGCCGGGACAGGGGGGACTGAAGCTTTCTTT.

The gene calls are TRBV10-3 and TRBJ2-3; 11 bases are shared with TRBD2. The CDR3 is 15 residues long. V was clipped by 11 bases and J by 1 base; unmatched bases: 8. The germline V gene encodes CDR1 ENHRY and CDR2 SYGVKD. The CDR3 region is CALSETSGGTDTQYF. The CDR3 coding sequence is TGTGCCCTCTCAGAGACTAGCGGGGGCACAGATACGCAGTATTTT.

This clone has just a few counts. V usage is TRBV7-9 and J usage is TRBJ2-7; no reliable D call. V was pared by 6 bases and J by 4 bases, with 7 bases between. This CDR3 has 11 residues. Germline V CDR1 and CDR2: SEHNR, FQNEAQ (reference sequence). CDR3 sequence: CASSSVYEQYF. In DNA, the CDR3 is TGTGCCAGCAGTTCCGTATACGAGCAGTACTTC.

The CDR3 DNA is TGCGCCAGCAGCCAAGTCCTGAAGGGGACAGGGACGTACGAGCAGTACTTC. Amino acids: CASSQVLKGTGTYEQYF. The chain carries TRBV4-1 and TRBJ2-7, with 9 bases identical to TRBD1. The CDR3 is 17 amino acids. Germline V gives CDR1 MGHRA, CDR2 YSYEKL. V lost 1 base, J lost 4 bases, and 11 bases stayed unmatched.

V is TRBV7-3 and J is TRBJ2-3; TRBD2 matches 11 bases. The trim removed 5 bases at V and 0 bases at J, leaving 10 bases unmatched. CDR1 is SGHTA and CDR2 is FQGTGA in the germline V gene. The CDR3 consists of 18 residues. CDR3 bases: TGTGCCAGCAGCCCCTCCCGCTTAGCGGGGGGGAGCACAGATACGCAGTATTTT. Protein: CASSPSRLAGGSTDTQYF. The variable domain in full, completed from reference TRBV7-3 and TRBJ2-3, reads GAGVSQTPSNKVTEKGKYVELRCDPISGHTALYWYRQSLGQGPEFLIYFQGTGAADDSGLPNDRFFAVRPEGSVSTLKIQRTERGDSAVYLCASSPSRLAGGSTDTQYFGPGTRLTVL.

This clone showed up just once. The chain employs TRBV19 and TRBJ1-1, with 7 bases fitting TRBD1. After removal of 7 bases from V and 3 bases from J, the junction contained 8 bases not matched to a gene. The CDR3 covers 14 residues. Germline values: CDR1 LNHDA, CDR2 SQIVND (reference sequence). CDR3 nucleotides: TGTGCCAGTATGACCGTAGGGGGCGACACTGAAGCTTTCTTT. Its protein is CASMTVGGDTEAFF.

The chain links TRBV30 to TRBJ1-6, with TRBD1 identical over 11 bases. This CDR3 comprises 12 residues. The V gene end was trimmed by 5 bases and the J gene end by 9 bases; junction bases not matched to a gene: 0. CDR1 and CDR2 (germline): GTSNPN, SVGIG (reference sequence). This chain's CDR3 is CAWGQGASPLHF. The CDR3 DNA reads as TGTGCCTGGGGACAGGGGGCTTCACCCCTCCACTTT.

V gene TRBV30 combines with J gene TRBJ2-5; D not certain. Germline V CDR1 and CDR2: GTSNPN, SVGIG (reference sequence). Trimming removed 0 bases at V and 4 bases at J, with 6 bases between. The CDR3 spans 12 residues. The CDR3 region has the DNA TGTGCCTGGAGTGTGAACAGAGAGACCCAGTACTTC. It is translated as CAWSVNRETQYF.

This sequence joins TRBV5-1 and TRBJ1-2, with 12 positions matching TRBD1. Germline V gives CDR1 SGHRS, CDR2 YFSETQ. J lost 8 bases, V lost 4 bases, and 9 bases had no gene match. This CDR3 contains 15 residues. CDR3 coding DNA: TGCGCCAGCAGCGCCTCGGGACAGGGGGCTTGGGGCTACACCTTC. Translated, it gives CASSASGQGAWGYTF.

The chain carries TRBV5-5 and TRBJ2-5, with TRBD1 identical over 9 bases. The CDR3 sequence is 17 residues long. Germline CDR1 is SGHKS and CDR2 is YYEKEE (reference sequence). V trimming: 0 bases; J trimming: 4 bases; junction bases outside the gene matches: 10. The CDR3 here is CASSLAGTGRNGETQYF. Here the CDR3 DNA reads TGTGCCAGCAGCTTGGCCGGGACAGGGAGAAACGGAGAGACCCAGTACTTC.

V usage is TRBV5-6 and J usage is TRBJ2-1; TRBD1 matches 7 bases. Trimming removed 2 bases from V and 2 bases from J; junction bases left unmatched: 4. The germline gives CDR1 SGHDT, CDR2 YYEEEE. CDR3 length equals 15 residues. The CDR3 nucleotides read TGTGCCAGCAGCTTCTGGCAGGGGGCCTACAATGAGCAGTTCTTC. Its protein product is CASSFWQGAYNEQFF.

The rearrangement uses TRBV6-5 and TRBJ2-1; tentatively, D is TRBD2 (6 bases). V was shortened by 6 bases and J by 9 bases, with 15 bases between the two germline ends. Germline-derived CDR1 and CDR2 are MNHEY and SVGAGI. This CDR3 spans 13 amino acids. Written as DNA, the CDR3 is TGTGCCAGCAGCCGCGGGACCTCAAGTGAGCAGTTCTTC. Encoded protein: CASSRGTSSEQFF.

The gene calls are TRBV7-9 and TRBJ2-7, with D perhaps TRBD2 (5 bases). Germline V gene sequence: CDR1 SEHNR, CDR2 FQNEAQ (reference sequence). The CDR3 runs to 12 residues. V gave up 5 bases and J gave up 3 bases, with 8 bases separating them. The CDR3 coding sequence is TGTGCCAGCAGCACGGGGTACTACGAGCAGTACTTC. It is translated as CASSTGYYEQYF.

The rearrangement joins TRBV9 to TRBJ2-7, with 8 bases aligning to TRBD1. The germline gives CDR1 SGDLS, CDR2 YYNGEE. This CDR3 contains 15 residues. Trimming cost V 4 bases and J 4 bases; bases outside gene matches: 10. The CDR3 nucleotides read TGTGCCAGCAGCCCAAACCCGGGACAGGCTTACGAGCAGTACTTC. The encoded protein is CASSPNPGQAYEQYF. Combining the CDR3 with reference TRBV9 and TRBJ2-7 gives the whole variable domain DSGVTQTPKHLITATGQRVTLRCSPRSGDLSVYWYQQSLDQGLQFLIQYYNGEERAKGNILERFSAQQFPDLHSELNLSSLELGDSALYFCASSPNPGQAYEQYFGPGTRLTVT.

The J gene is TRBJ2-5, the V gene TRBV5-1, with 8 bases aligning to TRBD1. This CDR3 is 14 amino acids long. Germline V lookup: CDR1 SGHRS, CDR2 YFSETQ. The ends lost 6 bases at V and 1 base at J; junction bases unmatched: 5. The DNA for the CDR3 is TGCGCCAGCAACTACCAGGGGGCCCAAGAGACCCAGTACTTC. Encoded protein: CASNYQGAQETQYF. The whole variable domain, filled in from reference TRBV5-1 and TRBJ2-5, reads KAGVTQTPRYLIKTRGQQVTLSCSPISGHRSVSWYQQTPGQGLQFLFEYFSETQRNKGNFPGRFSGRQFSNSRSEMNVSTLELGDSALYLCASNYQGAQETQYFGPGTRLLVL.

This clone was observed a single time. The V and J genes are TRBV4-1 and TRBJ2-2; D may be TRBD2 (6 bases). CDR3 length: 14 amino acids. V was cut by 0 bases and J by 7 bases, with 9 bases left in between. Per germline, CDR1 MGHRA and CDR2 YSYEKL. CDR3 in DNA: TGCGCCAGCAGCCAAGAGGGGGGAGTCGGGGAGCTGTTTTTT. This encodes CASSQEGGVGELFF.

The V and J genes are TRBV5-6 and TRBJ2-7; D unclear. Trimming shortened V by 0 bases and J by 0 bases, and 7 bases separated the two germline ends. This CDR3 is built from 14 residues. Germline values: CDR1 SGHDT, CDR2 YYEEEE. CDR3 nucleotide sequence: TGTGCCAGCAGCTTGGTAAGGAGCTCCTACGAGCAGTACTTC. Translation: CASSLVRSSYEQYF.

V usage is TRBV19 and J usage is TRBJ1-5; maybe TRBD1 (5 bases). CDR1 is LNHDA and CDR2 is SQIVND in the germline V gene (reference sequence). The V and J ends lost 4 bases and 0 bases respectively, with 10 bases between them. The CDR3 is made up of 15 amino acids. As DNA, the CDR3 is TGTGCCAGTAGTACGAGTACAGGTAGCAATCAGCCCCAGCATTTT. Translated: CASSTSTGSNQPQHF.

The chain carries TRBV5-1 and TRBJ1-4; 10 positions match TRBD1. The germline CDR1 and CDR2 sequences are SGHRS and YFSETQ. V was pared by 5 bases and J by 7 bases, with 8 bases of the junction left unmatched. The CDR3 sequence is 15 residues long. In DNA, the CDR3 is TGCGCCAGCAGTTCGACAGGGGGCGCCGCTGAAAAACTGTTTTTT. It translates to CASSSTGGAAEKLFF.

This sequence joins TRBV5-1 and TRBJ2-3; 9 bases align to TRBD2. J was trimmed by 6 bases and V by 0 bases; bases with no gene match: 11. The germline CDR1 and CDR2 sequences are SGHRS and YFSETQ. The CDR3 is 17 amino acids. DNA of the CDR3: TGCGCCAGCAGCTTGGCCACGGGGGGACTAGCCGTTGATACGCAGTATTTT. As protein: CASSLATGGLAVDTQYF.

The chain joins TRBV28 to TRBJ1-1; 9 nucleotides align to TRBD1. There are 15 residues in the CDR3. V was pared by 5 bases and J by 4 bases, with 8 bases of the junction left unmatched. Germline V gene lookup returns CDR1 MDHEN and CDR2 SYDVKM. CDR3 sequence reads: CASSTPGTGSTEAFF. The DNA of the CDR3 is TGTGCCAGCAGTACTCCTGGGACAGGGAGCACTGAAGCTTTCTTT.

The CDR3 DNA reads as TGTGCCAGCAGCTTGGGGGCAACAGATACGCAGTATTTT. Its protein product is CASSLGATDTQYF. This chain uses TRBV5-6 with TRBJ2-3, with unresolved D. In germline, CDR1 is SGHDT, CDR2 YYEEEE. Deletions cut 0 bases from V and 3 bases from J, with 5 bases between. CDR3 length: 13 amino acids.

The CDR3 DNA reads as TGTGCCACCAGCAGAGATCTCTCGGGAGGGGGGGCCGGAGATGAGCAGTTCTTC. Its translation is CATSRDLSGGGAGDEQFF. V usage is TRBV15 and J usage is TRBJ2-1, with TRBD2 matching over 8 bases. V was pared by 0 bases and J by 8 bases, with 15 bases of the junction left unmatched. The CDR3 covers 18 residues. Germline loops: CDR1 LNHNV, CDR2 YYDKDF (reference sequence).

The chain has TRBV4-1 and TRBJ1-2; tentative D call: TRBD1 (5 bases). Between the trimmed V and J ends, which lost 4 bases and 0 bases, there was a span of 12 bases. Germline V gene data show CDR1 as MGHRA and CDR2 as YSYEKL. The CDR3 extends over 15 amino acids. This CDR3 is CASSPRREPNYGYTF. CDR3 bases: TGCGCCAGCAGCCCCCGCAGGGAACCTAACTATGGCTACACCTTC.

The CDR3 reads CSVQGLGYEQYF. The CDR3 nucleotides read TGCAGCGTTCAGGGATTGGGCTACGAGCAGTACTTC. The chain is built from TRBV29-1 and TRBJ2-7; D possibly corresponds to TRBD1 (5 bases). Looked up from germline, CDR1 is SQVTM and CDR2 is ANQGSEA. The V end was cut by 5 bases, the J end by 3 bases, with 11 bases between. The CDR3 sequence is 12 residues long.

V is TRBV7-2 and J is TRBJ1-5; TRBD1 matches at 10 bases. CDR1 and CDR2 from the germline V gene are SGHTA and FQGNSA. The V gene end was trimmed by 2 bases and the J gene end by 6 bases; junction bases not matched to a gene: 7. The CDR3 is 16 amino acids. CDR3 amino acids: CASSLWDRGSAQPQHF. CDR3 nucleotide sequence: TGTGCCAGCAGCTTATGGGACAGGGGATCGGCTCAGCCCCAGCATTTT.

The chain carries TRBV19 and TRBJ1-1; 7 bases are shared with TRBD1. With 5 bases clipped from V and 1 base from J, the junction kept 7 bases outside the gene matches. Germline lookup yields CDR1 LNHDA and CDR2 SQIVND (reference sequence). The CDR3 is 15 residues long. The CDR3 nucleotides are TGTGCCAGTAGTCCTTCCTGGACAGGGAACACTGAAGCTTTCTTT. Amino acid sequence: CASSPSWTGNTEAFF.

The CDR3 sequence is CASSSRDSYEQYF. Here the CDR3 DNA reads TGCGCCAGCAGCTCCAGGGACTCCTACGAGCAGTACTTC. This chain uses TRBV5-1 with TRBJ2-7; possible D gene TRBD1, 5 bases. The CDR3 runs 13 residues. V dropped 3 bases and J dropped 0 bases, with 7 bases sitting between them. The germline CDR1 and CDR2 sequences are SGHRS and YFSETQ.

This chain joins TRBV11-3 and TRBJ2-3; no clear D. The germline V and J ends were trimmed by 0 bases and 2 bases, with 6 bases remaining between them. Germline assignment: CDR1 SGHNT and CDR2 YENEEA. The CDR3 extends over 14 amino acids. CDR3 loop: CASSLDGFTDTQYF. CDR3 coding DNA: TGTGCCAGCAGCTTAGATGGCTTCACAGATACGCAGTATTTT.